The present TCR beta chain was sequenced within a study of blood T cell repertoires in COVID-19. Seattle patients were enrolled during active infection and followed longitudinally. Trimming cost V 5 bases and J 13 bases, with 15 bases left between them. The germline V gene has CDR1 SEHNR and CDR2 FQNEAQ (reference sequence). The CDR3 length is 13 residues. Per the study methods: Nucleated cell number was recorded as an estimate derived from reference gene primer amplification. TCRdb's table, derived via immunoSEQ multiplex PCR, lists solely in-frame clones and lacks some. V, J and clone size are those of that table, while D and trimming were read from the DNA. The data show hundreds of thousands of clones, over 85% seen once.

This sequence originates from a woman in her 30s with COVID-19, enrolled during active disease. What was sequenced was peripheral blood. This chain links TRBV7-9 with TRBJ1-6, with a weak D call TRBD1 (5 bases). CDR3 bases: TGTGCCAGCAGCCAAGACAGCCTATGGCCCCTCCACTTT. As protein: CASSQDSLWPLHF. Using reference TRBV7-9 and TRBJ1-6 for the parts outside the CDR3, the full variable domain is DTGVSQNPRHKITKRGQNVTFRCDPISEHNRLYWYRQTLGQGPEFLTYFQNEAQLEKSRLLSDRFSAERPKGSFSTLEIQRTEQGDSAMYLCASSQDSLWPLHFGNGTRLTVT.